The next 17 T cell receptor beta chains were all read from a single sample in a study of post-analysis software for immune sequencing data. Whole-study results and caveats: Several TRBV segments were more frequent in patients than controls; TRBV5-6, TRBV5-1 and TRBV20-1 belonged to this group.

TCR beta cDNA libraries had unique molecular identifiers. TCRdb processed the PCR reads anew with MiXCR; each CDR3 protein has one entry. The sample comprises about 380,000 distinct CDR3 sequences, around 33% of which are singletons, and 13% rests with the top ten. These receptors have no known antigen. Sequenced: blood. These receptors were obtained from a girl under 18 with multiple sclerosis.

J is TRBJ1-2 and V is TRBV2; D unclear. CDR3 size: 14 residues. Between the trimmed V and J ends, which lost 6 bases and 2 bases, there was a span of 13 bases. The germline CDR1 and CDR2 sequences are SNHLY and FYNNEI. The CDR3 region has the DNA TGTGCCAGCAGGAAGGTCTCGGGGAACTATGGCTACACCTTC. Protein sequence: CASRKVSGNYGYTF.

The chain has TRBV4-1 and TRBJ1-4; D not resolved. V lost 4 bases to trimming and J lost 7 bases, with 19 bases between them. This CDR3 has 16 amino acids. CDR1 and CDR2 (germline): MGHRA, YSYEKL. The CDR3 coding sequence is TGCGCCAGCAGCCGCATCAGCACCCTTCTCGGTGAAAAACTGTTTTTT. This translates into CASSRISTLLGEKLFF.

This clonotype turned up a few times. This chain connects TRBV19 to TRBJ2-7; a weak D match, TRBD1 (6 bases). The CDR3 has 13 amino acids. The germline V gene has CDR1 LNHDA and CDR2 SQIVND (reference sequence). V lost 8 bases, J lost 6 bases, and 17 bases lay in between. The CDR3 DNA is TGTGCCAGTGGAACAACACAGGGATCCGAGCAGTACTTC. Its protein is CASGTTQGSEQYF. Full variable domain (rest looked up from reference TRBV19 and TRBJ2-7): DGGITQSPKYLFRKEGQNVTLSCEQNLNHDAMYWYRQDPGQGLRLIYYSQIVNDFQKGDIAEGYSVSREKKESFPLTVTSAQKNPTAFYLCASGTTQGSEQYFGPGTRLTVT.

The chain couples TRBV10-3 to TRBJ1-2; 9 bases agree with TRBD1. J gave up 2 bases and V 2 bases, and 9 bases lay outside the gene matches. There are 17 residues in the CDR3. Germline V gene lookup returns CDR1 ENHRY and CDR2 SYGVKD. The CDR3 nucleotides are TGTGCCATCAGTGAGACCCGGACAGGGGCCCCCAACTATGGCTACACCTTC. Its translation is CAISETRTGAPNYGYTF.

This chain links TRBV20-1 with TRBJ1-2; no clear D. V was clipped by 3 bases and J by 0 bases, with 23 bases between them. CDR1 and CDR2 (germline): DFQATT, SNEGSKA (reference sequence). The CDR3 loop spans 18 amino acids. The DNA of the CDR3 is TGCAGTGCTAGGACCCTAAGCTTCGTCAAGAGACCTAACTATGGCTACACCTTC. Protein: CSARTLSFVKRPNYGYTF.

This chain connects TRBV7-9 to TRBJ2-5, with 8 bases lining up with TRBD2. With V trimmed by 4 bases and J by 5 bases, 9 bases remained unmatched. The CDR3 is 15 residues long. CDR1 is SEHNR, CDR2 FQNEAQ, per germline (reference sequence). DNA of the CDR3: TGTGCCAGCAGCTATGTAGCGGGGCGTGATGAGACCCAGTACTTC. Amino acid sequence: CASSYVAGRDETQYF. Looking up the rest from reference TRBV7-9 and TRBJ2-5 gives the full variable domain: DTGVSQNPRHKITKRGQNVTFRCDPISEHNRLYWYRQTLGQGPEFLTYFQNEAQLEKSRLLSDRFSAERPKGSFSTLEIQRTEQGDSAMYLCASSYVAGRDETQYFGPGTRLLVL.

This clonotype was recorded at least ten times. The CDR3 is CASSPLWTGDYGYTF. For the CDR3, the DNA is TGTGCCAGCAGCCCCCTCTGGACAGGCGATTATGGCTACACCTTC. The chain has TRBV7-6 and TRBJ1-2; 7 bases map to TRBD1. Germline V CDR1 and CDR2: SGHVS, FNYEAQ. CDR3 length equals 15 residues. V gave up 5 bases and J gave up 5 bases; unmatched junction bases: 11.

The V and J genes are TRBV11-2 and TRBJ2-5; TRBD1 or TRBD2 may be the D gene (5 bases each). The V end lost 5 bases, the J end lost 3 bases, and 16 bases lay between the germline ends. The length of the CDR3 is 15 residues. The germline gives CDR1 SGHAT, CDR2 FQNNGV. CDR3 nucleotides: TGTGCCAGCAGCAAAGGTCCGGGACCCGAAGAGACCCAGTACTTC. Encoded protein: CASSKGPGPEETQYF. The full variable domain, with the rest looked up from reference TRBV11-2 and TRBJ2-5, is EAGVAQSPRYKIIEKRQSVAFWCNPISGHATLYWYQQILGQGPKLLIQFQNNGVVDDSQLPKDRFSAERLKGVDSTLKIQPAKLEDSAVYLCASSKGPGPEETQYFGPGTRLLVL.

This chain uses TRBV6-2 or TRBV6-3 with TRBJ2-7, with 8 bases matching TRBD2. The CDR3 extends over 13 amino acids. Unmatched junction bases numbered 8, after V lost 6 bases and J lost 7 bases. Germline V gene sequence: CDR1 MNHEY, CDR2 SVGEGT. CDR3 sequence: CASRITSGSEQYF. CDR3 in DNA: TGTGCCAGCAGGATCACTAGCGGCAGTGAGCAGTACTTC.

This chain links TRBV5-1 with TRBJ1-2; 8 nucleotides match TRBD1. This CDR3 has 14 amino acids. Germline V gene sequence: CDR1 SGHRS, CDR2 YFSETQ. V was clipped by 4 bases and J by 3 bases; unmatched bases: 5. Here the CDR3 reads CASSRTGPYYGYTF. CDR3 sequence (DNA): TGCGCCAGCAGCAGGACAGGGCCATACTATGGCTACACCTTC.

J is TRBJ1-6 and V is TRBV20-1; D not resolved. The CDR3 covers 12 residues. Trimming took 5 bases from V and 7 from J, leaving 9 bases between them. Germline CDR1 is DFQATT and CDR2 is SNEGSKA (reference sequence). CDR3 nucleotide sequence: TGCAGTGCTTCGGCAGTAAATTCACCCCTCCACTTT. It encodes CSASAVNSPLHF.

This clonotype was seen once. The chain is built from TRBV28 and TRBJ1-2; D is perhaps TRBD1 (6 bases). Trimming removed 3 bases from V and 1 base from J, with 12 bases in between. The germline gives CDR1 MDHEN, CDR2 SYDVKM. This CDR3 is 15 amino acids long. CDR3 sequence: CASSFNQGFNYGYTF. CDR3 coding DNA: TGTGCCAGCAGTTTTAACCAGGGGTTTAACTATGGCTACACCTTC.

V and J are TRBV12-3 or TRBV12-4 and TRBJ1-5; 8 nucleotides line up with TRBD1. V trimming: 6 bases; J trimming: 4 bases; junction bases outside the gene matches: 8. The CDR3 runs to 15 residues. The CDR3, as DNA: TGTGCCAGCAGCCCAGACAGGGGTAGAAATCAGCCCCAGCATTTT. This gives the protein CASSPDRGRNQPQHF.

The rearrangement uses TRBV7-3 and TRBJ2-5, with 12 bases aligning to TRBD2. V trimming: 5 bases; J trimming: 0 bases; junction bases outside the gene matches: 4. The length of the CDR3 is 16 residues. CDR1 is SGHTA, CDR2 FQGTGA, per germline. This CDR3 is CASSEGTSGHQETQYF. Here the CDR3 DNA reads TGTGCCAGCAGCGAAGGGACTAGCGGGCACCAAGAGACCCAGTACTTC.

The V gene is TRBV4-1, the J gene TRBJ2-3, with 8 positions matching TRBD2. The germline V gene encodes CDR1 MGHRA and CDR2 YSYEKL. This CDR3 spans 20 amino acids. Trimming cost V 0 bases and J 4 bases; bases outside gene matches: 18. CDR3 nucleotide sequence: TGCGCCAGCAGCCAAGAACGGCCCTTCAAGCCTGAAGCGGGGGCAGATACGCAGTATTTT. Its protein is CASSQERPFKPEAGADTQYF.

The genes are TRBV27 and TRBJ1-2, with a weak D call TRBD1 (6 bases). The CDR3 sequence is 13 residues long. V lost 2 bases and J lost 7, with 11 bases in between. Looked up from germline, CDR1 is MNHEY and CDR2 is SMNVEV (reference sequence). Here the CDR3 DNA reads TGTGCCAGCAGTTTAGGACAGACCTTTGGCTACACCTTC. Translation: CASSLGQTFGYTF.

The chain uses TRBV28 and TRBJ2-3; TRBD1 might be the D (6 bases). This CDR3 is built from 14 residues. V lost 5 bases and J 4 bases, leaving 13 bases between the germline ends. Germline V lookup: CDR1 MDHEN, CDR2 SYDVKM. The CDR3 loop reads CASSPPGESDTQYF. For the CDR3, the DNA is TGTGCCAGCAGTCCCCCAGGGGAATCAGATACGCAGTATTTT.